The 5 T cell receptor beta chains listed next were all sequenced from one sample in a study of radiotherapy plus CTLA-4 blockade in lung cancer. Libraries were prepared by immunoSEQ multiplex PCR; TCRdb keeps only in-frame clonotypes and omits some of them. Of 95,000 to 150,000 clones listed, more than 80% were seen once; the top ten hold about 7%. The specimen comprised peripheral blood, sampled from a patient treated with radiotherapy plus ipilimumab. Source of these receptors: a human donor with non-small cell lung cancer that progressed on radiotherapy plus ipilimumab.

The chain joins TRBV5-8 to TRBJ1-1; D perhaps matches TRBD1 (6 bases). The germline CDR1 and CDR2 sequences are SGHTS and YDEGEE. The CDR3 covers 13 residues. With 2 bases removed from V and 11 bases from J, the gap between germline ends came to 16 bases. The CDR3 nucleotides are TGTGCCAGCAGCTTAAGGGGGAGGTTTGAGGCTTTCTTT. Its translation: CASSLRGRFEAFF.

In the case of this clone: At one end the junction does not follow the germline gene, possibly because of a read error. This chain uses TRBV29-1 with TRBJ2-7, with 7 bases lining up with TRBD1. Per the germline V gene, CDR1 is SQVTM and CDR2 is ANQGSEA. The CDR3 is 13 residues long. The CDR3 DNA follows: TGCAGCGGTGAAGGGACAGCCTCCTACGAGCAGTACTTC. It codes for CSGEGTASYEQYF.

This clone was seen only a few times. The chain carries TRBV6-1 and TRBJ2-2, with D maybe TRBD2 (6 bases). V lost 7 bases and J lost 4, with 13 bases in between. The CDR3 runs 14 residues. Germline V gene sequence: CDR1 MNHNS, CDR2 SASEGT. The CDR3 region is CASTTDGGTGELFF. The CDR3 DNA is TGTGCCAGCACTACCGACGGGGGCACCGGGGAGCTGTTTTTT.

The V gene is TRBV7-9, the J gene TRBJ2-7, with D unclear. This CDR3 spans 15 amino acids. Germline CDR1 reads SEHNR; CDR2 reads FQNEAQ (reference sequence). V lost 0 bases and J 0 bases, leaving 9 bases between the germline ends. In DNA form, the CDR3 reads TGTGCCAGCAGCTTAGCTGGGCTGAGCTCCTACGAGCAGTACTTC. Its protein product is CASSLAGLSSYEQYF.

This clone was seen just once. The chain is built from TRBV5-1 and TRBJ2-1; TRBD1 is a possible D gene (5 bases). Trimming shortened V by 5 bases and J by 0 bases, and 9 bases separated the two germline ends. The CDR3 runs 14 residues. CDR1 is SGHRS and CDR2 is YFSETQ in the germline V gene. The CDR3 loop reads CASSQGLSYNEQFF. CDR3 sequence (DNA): TGCGCCAGCAGTCAGGGTCTCTCCTACAATGAGCAGTTCTTC. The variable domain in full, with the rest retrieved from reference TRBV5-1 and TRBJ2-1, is KAGVTQTPRYLIKTRGQQVTLSCSPISGHRSVSWYQQTPGQGLQFLFEYFSETQRNKGNFPGRFSGRQFSNSRSEMNVSTLELGDSALYLCASSQGLSYNEQFFGPGTRLTVL.